The 13 T cell receptor beta chains presented below share a single source sample, sequenced in a study of cytotoxic CD8 clonotypes in ibrutinib-treated CLL. Assay used: immunoSEQ multiplex PCR; TCRdb lists only in-frame clones, some missing. The sample consists of more than 55,000 clones, roughly 71% of them appearing once. Sequencing used PBMCs, obtained after 12 months of ibrutinib treatment. The receptors here all came from a human donor with chronic lymphocytic leukemia.

The chain combines TRBV11-1 with TRBJ1-2; D gene unclear. Germline loops: CDR1 SGHAT, CDR2 FQDESV (reference sequence). The CDR3 covers 17 residues. Trimming cost V 4 bases and J 5 bases, with 23 bases left between them. DNA for the CDR3: TGTGCCAGCAGCTCCCTCACCTCAGACCAACTTTCATATGGCTACACCTTC. Protein product: CASSSLTSDQLSYGYTF.

This chain joins TRBV11-2 and TRBJ1-3; D remains ambiguous. With 1 base removed from V and 0 bases from J, the gap between germline ends came to 10 bases. The CDR3 covers 16 residues. CDR1 and CDR2 (germline): SGHAT, FQNNGV. CDR3 coding DNA: TGTGCCAGCAGCTTAGTTTCGGCCAACTCTGGAAACACCATATATTTT. It yields the protein CASSLVSANSGNTIYF.

The chain links TRBV18 to TRBJ2-3; possible D gene TRBD1, 5 bases. Germline V gene sequence: CDR1 KGHSH, CDR2 LQKENI. There are 17 residues in the CDR3. Deletions cut 1 base from V and 0 bases from J, with 14 bases between. CDR3 region: CASSPLAQATSTDTQYF. CDR3 DNA: TGTGCCAGCTCACCACTTGCACAGGCTACTAGCACAGATACGCAGTATTTT.

This clone has only a few counts. CDR3 sequence (DNA): TGTGCCAGCAGCTCGAACAGGGGGCGCTTCGAGCAGTACTTC. This gives the protein CASSSNRGRFEQYF. The V and J genes are TRBV5-5 and TRBJ2-7; 9 bases match TRBD1. From germline, CDR1 is SGHKS and CDR2 YYEKEE (reference sequence). The CDR3 extends over 14 amino acids. V was clipped by 3 bases and J by 6 bases; unmatched bases: 7.

The chain joins TRBV10-3 to TRBJ1-1; D unclear. Germline values: CDR1 ENHRY, CDR2 SYGVKD. The germline V and J ends were trimmed by 7 bases and 4 bases, with 7 bases remaining between them. This CDR3 has 11 residues. The CDR3 coding sequence is TGTGCCATCACCGATGGCACTGAAGCTTTCTTT. It yields the protein CAITDGTEAFF.

The chain carries TRBV20-1 and TRBJ2-5; D is unclear. The CDR3 is made up of 10 amino acids. The germline CDR1 and CDR2 sequences are DFQATT and SNEGSKA (reference sequence). Trimming removed 6 bases at V and 5 bases at J, with 7 bases between. This chain's CDR3 is CSAGIETQYF. CDR3 nucleotide sequence: TGCAGTGCAGGGATCGAGACCCAGTACTTC.

The V and J genes are TRBV9 and TRBJ2-2, with unresolved D. This CDR3 is 14 amino acids long. CDR1 is SGDLS and CDR2 is YYNGEE in the germline V gene. V shed 2 bases and J shed 0 bases, with 5 bases lying between them. CDR3 residues: CASSVGTNTGELFF. The CDR3 nucleotides are TGTGCCAGCAGCGTGGGTACGAACACCGGGGAGCTGTTTTTT. Complete variable domain (other parts from reference TRBV9 and TRBJ2-2): DSGVTQTPKHLITATGQRVTLRCSPRSGDLSVYWYQQSLDQGLQFLIQYYNGEERAKGNILERFSAQQFPDLHSELNLSSLELGDSALYFCASSVGTNTGELFFGEGSRLTVL.

V and J are TRBV4-3 and TRBJ2-1; perhaps TRBD2 as D (6 bases). Germline V lookup: CDR1 LGHNA, CDR2 YSLEER. V gave up 0 bases and J gave up 10 bases, with 13 bases separating them. The CDR3 runs to 14 residues. CDR3 in DNA: TGCGCCAGCAGCCAAGATCTTGGCGGGACCGAGCAGTTCTTC. It specifies CASSQDLGGTEQFF.

Written as DNA, the CDR3 is TGTGCCAGCAGCTTGAGGGGGTGGGATACGCAGTATTTT. Translating gives CASSLRGWDTQYF. The chain joins TRBV5-6 to TRBJ2-3, with D perhaps TRBD1 (6 bases). The ends were cut back, 1 base at V and 6 bases at J, with 9 bases in the middle. The germline gives CDR1 SGHDT, CDR2 YYEEEE. The CDR3 is 13 amino acids.

V gene TRBV6-1 combines with J gene TRBJ2-3; possible D gene TRBD2, 6 bases. Germline CDR1 and CDR2: MNHNS and SASEGT. The ends were cut back, 1 base at V and 7 bases at J, with 24 bases in the middle. The CDR3 runs 18 residues. The DNA for the CDR3 is TGTGCCAGCAGTGAAGTCCGGGGTTTGGGGGGACGTTTGTATACGCAGTATTTT. Residues: CASSEVRGLGGRLYTQYF.

V usage is TRBV29-1 and J usage is TRBJ2-7, with 7 nucleotides matching TRBD2. The V gene end was trimmed by 1 base and the J gene end by 2 bases; junction bases not matched to a gene: 8. CDR3 length: 15 amino acids. From germline, CDR1 is SQVTM and CDR2 ANQGSEA. The CDR3 protein is CSVEVAAGPTYEQYF. The CDR3 nucleotides read TGCAGCGTTGAAGTCGCAGCGGGGCCCACCTACGAGCAGTACTTC.

This chain joins TRBV6-1 and TRBJ1-1; no clear D. Germline assignment: CDR1 MNHNS and CDR2 SASEGT. The CDR3 consists of 13 residues. The germline V and J ends were trimmed by 7 bases and 1 base, with 10 bases remaining between them. The CDR3 nucleotides read TGTGCCAGCAATCTGGTTAAGAACACTGAAGCTTTCTTT. Translating it yields CASNLVKNTEAFF.

About this clone itself: This specimen includes other DNA sequences encoding the same CDR3. The chain's CDR3 is CATSRDRGPYEQYF. The CDR3 DNA reads TGTGCCACCAGCAGAGACCGGGGCCCCTACGAGCAGTACTTC. The genes are TRBV15 and TRBJ2-7; D assignment may be TRBD1 or TRBD2 (5 bases each). This CDR3 spans 14 amino acids. V was pared by 0 bases and J by 2 bases, with 8 bases between. Germline V gene lookup returns CDR1 LNHNV and CDR2 YYDKDF (reference sequence).